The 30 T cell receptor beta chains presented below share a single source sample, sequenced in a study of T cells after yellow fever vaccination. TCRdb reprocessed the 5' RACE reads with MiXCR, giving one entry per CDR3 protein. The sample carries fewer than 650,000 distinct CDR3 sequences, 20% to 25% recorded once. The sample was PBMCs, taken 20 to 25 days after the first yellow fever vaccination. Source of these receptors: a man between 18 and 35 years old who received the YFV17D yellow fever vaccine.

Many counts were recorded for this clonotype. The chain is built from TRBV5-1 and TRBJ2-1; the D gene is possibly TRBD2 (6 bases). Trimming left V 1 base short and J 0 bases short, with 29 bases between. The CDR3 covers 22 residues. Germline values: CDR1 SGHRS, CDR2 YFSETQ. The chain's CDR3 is CASSLRGYQSRTLITSYNEQFF. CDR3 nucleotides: TGCGCCAGCAGCTTGCGGGGGTATCAATCCCGTACTCTCATTACCTCCTACAATGAGCAGTTCTTC.

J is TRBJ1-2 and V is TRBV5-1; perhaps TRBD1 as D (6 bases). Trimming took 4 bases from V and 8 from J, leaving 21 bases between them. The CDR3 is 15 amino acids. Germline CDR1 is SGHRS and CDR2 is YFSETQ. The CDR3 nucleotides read TGCGCCAGCAGCGAGGAACAGGGAAACGTTGTCGGCTACACCTTC. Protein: CASSEEQGNVVGYTF.

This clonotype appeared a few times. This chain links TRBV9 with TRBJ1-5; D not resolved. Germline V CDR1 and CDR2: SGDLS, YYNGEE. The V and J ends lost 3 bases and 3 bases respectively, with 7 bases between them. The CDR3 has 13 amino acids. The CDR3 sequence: CASSDNANQPQHF. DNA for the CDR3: TGTGCCAGCAGCGACAATGCCAATCAGCCCCAGCATTTT.

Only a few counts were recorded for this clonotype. The CDR3, as DNA: TGTGCCAGCAGCCAGACAACAGGGATAGCTACCTTC. Encoded protein: CASSQTTGIATF. The chain has TRBV3-1 and TRBJ1-2; weak D call: TRBD1 (6 bases). The germline V gene has CDR1 LGHDT and CDR2 YNNKEL (reference sequence). The CDR3 length is 12 residues. V was clipped by 3 bases and J by 14 bases, with 16 bases between them.

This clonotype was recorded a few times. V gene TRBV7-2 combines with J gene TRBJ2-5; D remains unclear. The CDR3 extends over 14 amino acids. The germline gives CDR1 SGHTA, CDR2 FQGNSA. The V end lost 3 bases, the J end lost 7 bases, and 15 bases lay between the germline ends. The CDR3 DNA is TGTGCCAGCAGCTTTCCCCGGCAGGCTGGGACCCAGTACTTC. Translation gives CASSFPRQAGTQYF.

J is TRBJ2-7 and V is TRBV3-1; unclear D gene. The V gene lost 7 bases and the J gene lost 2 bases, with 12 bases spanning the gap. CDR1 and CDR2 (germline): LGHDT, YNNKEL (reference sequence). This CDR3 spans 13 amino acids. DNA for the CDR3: TGTGCCAGCACTGGCTTTCCTACCTACGAGCAGTACTTC. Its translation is CASTGFPTYEQYF.

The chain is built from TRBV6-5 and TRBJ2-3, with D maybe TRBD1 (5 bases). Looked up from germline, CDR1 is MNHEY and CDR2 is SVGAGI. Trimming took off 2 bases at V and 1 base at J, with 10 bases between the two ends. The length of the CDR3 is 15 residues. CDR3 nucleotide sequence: TGTGCCAGCAGTTACAAGCAGGGTGGCACAGATACGCAGTATTTT. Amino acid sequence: CASSYKQGGTDTQYF.

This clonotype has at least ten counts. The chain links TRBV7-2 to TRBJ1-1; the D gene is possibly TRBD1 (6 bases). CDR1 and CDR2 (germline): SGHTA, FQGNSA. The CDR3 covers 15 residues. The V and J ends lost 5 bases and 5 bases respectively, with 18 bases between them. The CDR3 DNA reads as TGTGCCAGCAGCCCAGGGGCGCTTACGGGAACTGAAGCTTTCTTT. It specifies CASSPGALTGTEAFF.

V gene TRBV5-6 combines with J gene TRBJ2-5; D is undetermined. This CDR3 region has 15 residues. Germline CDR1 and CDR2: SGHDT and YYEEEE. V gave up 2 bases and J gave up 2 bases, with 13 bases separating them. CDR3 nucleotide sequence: TGTGCCAGCAGCTTTTCCGTAGCTCATCAAGAGACCCAGTACTTC. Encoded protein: CASSFSVAHQETQYF.

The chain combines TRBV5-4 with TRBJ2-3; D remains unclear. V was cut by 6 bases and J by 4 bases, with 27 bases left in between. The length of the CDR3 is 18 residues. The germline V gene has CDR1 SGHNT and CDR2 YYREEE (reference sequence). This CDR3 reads CASNLGFGAPDRPDTQYF. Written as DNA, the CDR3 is TGTGCCAGCAACTTAGGTTTCGGCGCCCCGGACCGTCCAGATACGCAGTATTTT.

Written as DNA, the CDR3 is TGTGCCAGCAGCTTAGTTGGGGCCGGGGCAAATCAGCCCCAGCATTTT. This encodes CASSLVGAGANQPQHF. V usage is TRBV7-2 and J usage is TRBJ1-5, with D possibly being TRBD1 (5 bases). There are 16 residues in the CDR3. The V gene lost 1 base and the J gene lost 4 bases, with 14 bases spanning the gap. CDR1 is SGHTA, CDR2 FQGNSA, per germline.

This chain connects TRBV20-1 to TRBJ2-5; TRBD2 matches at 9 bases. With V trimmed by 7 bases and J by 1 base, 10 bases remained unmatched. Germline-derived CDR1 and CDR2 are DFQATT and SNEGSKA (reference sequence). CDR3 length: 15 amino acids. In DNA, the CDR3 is TGCAGTGGAGCCAGGAGCGGGGGGTTCCAAGAGACCCAGTACTTC. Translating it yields CSGARSGGFQETQYF.

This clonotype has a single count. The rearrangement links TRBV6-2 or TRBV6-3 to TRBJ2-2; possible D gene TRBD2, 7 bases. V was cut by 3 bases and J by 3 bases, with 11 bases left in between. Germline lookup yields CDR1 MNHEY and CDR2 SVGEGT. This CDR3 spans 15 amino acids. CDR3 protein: CASSYGGADTGELFF. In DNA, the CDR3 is TGTGCCAGCAGTTATGGGGGGGCGGACACCGGGGAGCTGTTTTTT.

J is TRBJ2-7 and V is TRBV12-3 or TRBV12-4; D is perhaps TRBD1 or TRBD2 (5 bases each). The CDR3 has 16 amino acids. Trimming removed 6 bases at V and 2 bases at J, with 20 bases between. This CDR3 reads CASRGSVGDGTYEQYF. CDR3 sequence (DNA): TGTGCCAGCAGGGGCTCTGTCGGGGACGGCACCTACGAGCAGTACTTC.

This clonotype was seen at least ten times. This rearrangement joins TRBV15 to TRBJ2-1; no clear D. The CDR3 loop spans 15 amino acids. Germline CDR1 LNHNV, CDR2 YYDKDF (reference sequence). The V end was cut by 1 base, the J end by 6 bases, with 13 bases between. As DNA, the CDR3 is TGTGCCACCAGCAGAGGAGAGGCTACTATCAATGAGCAGTTCTTC. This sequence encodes CATSRGEATINEQFF.

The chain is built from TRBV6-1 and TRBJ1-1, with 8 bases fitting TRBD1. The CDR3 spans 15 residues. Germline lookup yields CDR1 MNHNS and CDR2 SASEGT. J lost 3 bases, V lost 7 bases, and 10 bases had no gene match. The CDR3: CASKGQATLDTEAFF. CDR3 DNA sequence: TGTGCCAGCAAGGGACAGGCTACGCTCGACACTGAAGCTTTCTTT.

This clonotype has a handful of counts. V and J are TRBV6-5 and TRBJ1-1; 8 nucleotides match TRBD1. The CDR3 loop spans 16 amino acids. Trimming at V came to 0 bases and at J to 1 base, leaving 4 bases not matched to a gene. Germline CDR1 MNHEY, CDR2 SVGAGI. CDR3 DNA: TGTGCCAGCAGTTACTCGAGGGGGACAGGGAACACTGAAGCTTTCTTT. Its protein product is CASSYSRGTGNTEAFF.

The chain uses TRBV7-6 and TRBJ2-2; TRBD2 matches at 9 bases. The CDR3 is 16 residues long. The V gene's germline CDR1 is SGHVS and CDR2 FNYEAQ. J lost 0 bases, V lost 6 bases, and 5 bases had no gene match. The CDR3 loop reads CASRRIAGANTGELFF. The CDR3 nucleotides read TGTGCCAGCAGGAGAATAGCGGGGGCGAACACCGGGGAGCTGTTTTTT.

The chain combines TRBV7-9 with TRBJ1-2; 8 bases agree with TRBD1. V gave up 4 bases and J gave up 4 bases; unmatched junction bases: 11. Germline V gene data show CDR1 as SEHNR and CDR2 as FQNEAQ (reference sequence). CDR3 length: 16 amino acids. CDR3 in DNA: TGTGCCAGCAGCTCATGGACAGGGACGACTACCTATGGCTACACCTTC. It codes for CASSSWTGTTTYGYTF.

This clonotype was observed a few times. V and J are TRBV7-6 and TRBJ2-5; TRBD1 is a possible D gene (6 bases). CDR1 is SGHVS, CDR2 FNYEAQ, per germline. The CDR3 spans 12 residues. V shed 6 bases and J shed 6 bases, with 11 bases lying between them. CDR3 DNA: TGTGCCAGCAGTTCAGGGGTCCAGACCCAGTACTTC. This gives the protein CASSSGVQTQYF.

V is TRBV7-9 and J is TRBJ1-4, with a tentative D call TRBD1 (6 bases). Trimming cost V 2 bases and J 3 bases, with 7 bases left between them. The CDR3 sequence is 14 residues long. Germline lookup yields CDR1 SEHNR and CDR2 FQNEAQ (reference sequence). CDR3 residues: CASSLTGPNEKLFF. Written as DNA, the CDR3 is TGTGCCAGCAGCTTAACAGGGCCTAATGAAAAACTGTTTTTT.

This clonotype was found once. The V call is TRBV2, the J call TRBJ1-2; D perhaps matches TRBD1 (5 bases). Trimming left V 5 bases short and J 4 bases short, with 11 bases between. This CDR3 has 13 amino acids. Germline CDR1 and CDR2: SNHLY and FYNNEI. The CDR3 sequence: CASSPLQVYGYTF. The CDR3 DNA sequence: TGTGCCAGCAGTCCACTACAGGTCTATGGCTACACCTTC.

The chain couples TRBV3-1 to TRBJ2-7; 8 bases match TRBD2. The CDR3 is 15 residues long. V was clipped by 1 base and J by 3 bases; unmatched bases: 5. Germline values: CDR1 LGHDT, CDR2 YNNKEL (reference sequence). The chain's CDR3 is CASSQGGSGVYEQYV. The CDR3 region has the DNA TGTGCCAGCAGCCAAGGGGGTAGCGGGGTCTACGAGCAGTACGTC.

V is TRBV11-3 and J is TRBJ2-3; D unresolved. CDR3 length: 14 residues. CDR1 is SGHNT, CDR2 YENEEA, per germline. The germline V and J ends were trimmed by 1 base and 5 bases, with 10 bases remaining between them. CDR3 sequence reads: CASSLGSLGDTQYF. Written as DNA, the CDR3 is TGTGCCAGCAGCTTAGGGAGCCTGGGAGATACGCAGTATTTT.

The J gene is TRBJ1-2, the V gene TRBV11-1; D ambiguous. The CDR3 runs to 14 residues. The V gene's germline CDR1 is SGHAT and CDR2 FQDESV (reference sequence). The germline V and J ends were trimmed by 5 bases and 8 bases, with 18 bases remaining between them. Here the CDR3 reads CASSPSPGLGGYTF. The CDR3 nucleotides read TGTGCCAGCAGCCCCTCACCGGGGTTGGGGGGCTACACCTTC.

CDR3 loop: CASSIQGRDTEAFF. CDR3 in DNA: TGCGCCAGCAGCATACAGGGCAGGGACACTGAAGCTTTCTTT. The chain carries TRBV5-1 and TRBJ1-1; maybe TRBD1 (6 bases). The CDR3 consists of 14 residues. CDR1 and CDR2 from the germline V gene are SGHRS and YFSETQ. Trimming shortened V by 4 bases and J by 3 bases, and 13 bases separated the two germline ends.

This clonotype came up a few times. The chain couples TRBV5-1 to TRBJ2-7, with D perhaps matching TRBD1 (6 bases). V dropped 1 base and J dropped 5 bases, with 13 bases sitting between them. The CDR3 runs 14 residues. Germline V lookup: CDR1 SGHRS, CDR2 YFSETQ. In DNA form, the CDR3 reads TGCGCCAGCAGCTTGACATTGGGGGCGGACGAGCAGTACTTC. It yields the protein CASSLTLGADEQYF. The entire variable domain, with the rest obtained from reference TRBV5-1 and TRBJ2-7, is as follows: KAGVTQTPRYLIKTRGQQVTLSCSPISGHRSVSWYQQTPGQGLQFLFEYFSETQRNKGNFPGRFSGRQFSNSRSEMNVSTLELGDSALYLCASSLTLGADEQYFGPGTRLTVT.

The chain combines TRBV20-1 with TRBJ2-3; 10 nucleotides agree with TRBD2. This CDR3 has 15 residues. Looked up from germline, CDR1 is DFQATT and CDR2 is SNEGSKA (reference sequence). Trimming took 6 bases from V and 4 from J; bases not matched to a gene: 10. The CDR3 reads CSARWTSGGSDTQYF. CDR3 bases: TGCAGTGCCCGCTGGACTAGCGGAGGGTCAGATACGCAGTATTTT.

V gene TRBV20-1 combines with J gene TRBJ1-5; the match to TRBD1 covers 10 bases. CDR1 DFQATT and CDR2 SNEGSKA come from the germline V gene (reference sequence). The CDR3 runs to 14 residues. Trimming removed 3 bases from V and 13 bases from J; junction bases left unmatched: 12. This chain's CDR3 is CSASVGQGSRIQHF. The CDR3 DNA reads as TGCAGTGCTAGTGTGGGACAGGGGTCCCGAATACAGCATTTT.

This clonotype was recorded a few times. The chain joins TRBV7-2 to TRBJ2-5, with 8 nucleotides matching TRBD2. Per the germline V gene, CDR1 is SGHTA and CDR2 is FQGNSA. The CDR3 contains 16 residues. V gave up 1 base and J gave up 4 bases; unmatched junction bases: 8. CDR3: CASSLEEAGGAETQYF. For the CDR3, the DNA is TGTGCCAGCAGCTTAGAGGAGGCGGGGGGTGCAGAGACCCAGTACTTC.